This T cell receptor (beta chain) was profiled in a study of vaccination and CD4 T cells after COVID-19. General study results and limits: The authors studied relatively few convalescent patients and analyzed no early post-infection timepoints. Clonotypes reactive to SARS-CoV-2 had a median that went up from approximately 21 to 38, but not significantly.

The CDR3 extends over 18 amino acids. The V end lost 6 bases, the J end lost 1 base, and 24 bases lay between the germline ends. Germline CDR1 reads SGHAT; CDR2 reads FQDESV (reference sequence). The study sequenced cultured CD4+ T cell DNA using the Oncomine TCR Beta short-read assay. TCRdb used MiXCR to reprocess the PCR reads, holding one entry per CDR3 protein. Of 3,100 or so distinct CDR3 sequences in the sample, around four fifths were seen once. With regard to this clonotype: Its specificity is not known.

Treatment noted: roughly nine-day PBMC culture with coronavirus spike peptide pools or control peptides (ViraFEST assay). The receptor comes from a human donor who had recovered from COVID-19. The source material was CD4+ T cells from blood, cultured in vitro. The chain is built from TRBV11-1 and TRBJ1-1; tentatively, D is TRBD1 (6 bases). The CDR3 nucleotides are TGTGCCAGCAGACTCGACTATGGACAGTCGGGCCCGAACACTGAAGCTTTCTTT. It is translated as CASRLDYGQSGPNTEAFF.